The following is a T cell receptor beta chain sequence with its context. Produced via immunoSEQ multiplex PCR; TCRdb's table is partial and in-frame only. This table holds 25,000 to 35,000 clones, about 88% found once. These data belong to a study of blood T cell repertoires in COVID-19. Germline assignment: CDR1 MDHEN and CDR2 SYDVKM. This CDR3 has 12 amino acids. Germline trimming cut 9 bases from V and 2 bases from J; bases unmatched to any gene: 3. The V and J genes are TRBV28 and TRBJ1-2; TRBD1 matches at 7 bases. The receptor's source is a man in his 70s with active COVID-19. Sequencing was performed on peripheral blood. Here the CDR3 DNA reads TGTGCCAGTCGACAGGGAAACTATGGCTACACCTTC. Protein product: CASRQGNYGYTF.